This T cell receptor (beta chain) is from a study of regulatory T cells in long-lasting Graves disease. General study results and limits: Accuracy could have been hurt by small sample size. Under persistent disease, TRBV28, TRBJ1-2 and TRBJ2-5 were used preferentially. Graves' patients with persistent disease showed TCR diversity lower than patients newly diagnosed.

Time point in this sample: newly diagnosed GD, antithyroid drugs for less than 3 months. TCR sequences were obtained from RNA taken from PBMCs. This clonotype was counted between two and nine times. Its antigen is unidentified. The CDR3 totals 13 residues. Germline loops: CDR1 SQVTM, CDR2 ANQGSEA. With V trimmed by 6 bases and J by 6 bases, 8 bases remained unmatched. Researchers made TCR beta libraries by using iRepertoire HTBI primers and running Arm-PCR on CDR3 regions. TCRdb re-called the multiplex PCR reads with MiXCR, one entry per CDR3 protein. The sample has more than 350,000 distinct CDR3 sequences; 15% are singletons. This same sample was also taken into another study, of T cells in Graves' hyperthyroidism and ophthalmopathy. As reported in that work: Clinical symptoms, serum thyroxine, TRAb, thyroid ultrasound and orbital computed tomography established diagnosis.

The starting material was peripheral blood mononuclear cells (PBMCs), obtained at new diagnosis, from a patient treated with antithyroid drugs. V usage is TRBV29-1 and J usage is TRBJ1-1, with 9 bases aligning to TRBD1. The sequence was collected from a woman aged 30 to 39 with Graves disease. CDR3 residues: CSVAGTGFSEAFF. CDR3 coding DNA: TGCAGCGTCGCCGGGACAGGGTTTTCTGAAGCTTTCTTT.